This TCR beta chain derives from a study of response to subunit inactivated influenza vaccine. This clonotype was observed at least ten times. Per germline, CDR1 MNHEY and CDR2 SVGEGT. The V end lost 8 bases, the J end lost 9 bases, and 14 bases lay between the germline ends. CDR3 size: 12 residues. Via MiXCR, TCRdb re-called the RT-PCR reads, giving one row per CDR3 protein. In the table there are around 600,000 distinct CDR3 sequences, around 10% of which are singletons. Another study also made use of these data, one on T cells expressing NK-cell markers. This second report adds: The authors made TCR beta cDNA libraries by 5'RACE template switching. This switching added a universal primer site and UMIs. NKG2C+ dominant clonotype frequencies in over 5 donors were 1.0-7.0% of CD8+ T cells.

This specimen was PBMCs from blood, taken on the day of vaccination. This receptor was identified in a man in his forties or fifties who received an inactivated influenza vaccine. The rearrangement links TRBV6-2 or TRBV6-3 to TRBJ2-1; D possibly corresponds to TRBD1 (5 bases). CDR3 sequence (DNA): TGTGCCAGCTACTCAAGGGGTGGTGAGCAGTTCTTC. Residues: CASYSRGGEQFF.